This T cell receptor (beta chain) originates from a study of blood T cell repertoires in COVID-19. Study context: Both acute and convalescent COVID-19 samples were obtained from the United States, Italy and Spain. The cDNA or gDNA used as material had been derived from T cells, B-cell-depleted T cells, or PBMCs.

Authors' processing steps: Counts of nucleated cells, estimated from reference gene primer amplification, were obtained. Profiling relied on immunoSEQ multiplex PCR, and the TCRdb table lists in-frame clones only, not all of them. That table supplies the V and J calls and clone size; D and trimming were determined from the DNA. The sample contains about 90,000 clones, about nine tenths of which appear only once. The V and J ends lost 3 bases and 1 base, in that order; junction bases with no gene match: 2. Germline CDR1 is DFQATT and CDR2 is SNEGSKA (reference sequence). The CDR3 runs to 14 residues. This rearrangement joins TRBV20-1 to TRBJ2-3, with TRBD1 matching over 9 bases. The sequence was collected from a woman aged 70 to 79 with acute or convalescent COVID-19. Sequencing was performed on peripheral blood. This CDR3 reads CSASGDRGTDTQYF. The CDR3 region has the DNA TGCAGTGCTAGTGGGGACAGGGGCACAGATACGCAGTATTTT.